The sequence of this TCR beta chain was determined in a study of CD8+ T cells in alopecia areata. The CDR3 runs to 11 residues. Germline CDR1 SNHLY, CDR2 FYNNEI. V was pared by 2 bases and J by 7 bases, with 6 bases between. The sample's treatment: oral pan-JAK inhibitor, 5-10 mg twice daily. Those with alopecia areata gave lesional scalp punch biopsies and peripheral blood. As the sequencing template, cDNA was produced by extracting RNA and reverse transcribing it. The table came from immunoSEQ multiplex PCR; TCRdb's copy has only in-frame clones and leaves some out. Among 150,000 to 200,000 clones, roughly three fifths were seen once, and the ten largest hold about 1.3%.

This TCR was sampled from a human donor with alopecia areata. The V call is TRBV2, the J call TRBJ2-7; possible D gene TRBD1, 5 bases. Source: CD4+ T cells sorted from blood, taken at approximately week 49, from a patient treated with tofacitinib. The CDR3 protein is CASSERGEQYF. In DNA, the CDR3 is TGTGCCAGCAGTGAAAGGGGAGAGCAGTACTTC.